One and the same sample provided the 20 T cell receptor beta chains below, sequenced in a study of spatial heterogeneity in lung cancer. Noted time point: blood at routine non-recurrence follow-up after resection. Tumor, nontumor lung or frozen PBMC supplied whole RNA, sequenced without sorting. Each CDR3 protein gets one entry after TCRdb re-called the 5' RACE reads with MiXCR. This sample has 95,000 to 130,000 distinct CDR3 sequences, with 12% found just once. The specimen comprised PBMCs, sampled at follow-up. The receptors stem from a male donor with early-stage non-small cell lung cancer.

This clonotype has a count of ten or more. The chain has TRBV7-8 and TRBJ2-3; D perhaps matches TRBD1 (5 bases). CDR1 SGHVS and CDR2 FQNEAQ come from the germline V gene. V lost 3 bases, J lost 1 base, and 11 bases lay in between. This CDR3 contains 15 residues. CDR3 bases: TGTGCCAGCAGCTTTCCTACAGGAGGCACAGATACGCAGTATTTT. This sequence encodes CASSFPTGGTDTQYF.

This clonotype was picked up many times. The chain joins TRBV7-2 to TRBJ2-3, with a tentative D call TRBD2 (5 bases). V lost 5 bases to trimming and J lost 9 bases, with 12 bases between them. CDR1 is SGHTA, CDR2 FQGNSA, per germline. The CDR3 has 12 amino acids. CDR3 amino acids: CASSPSPGTQYF. The CDR3 nucleotides are TGTGCCAGCAGCCCATCCCCGGGGACGCAGTATTTT.

The sample holds many counts of this clonotype. This chain links TRBV10-2 with TRBJ2-7; perhaps TRBD2 as D (6 bases). The V gene lost 7 bases and the J gene lost 0 bases, with 13 bases spanning the gap. CDR1 and CDR2 from the germline V gene are WSHSY and SAAADI. The CDR3 is made up of 14 amino acids. The CDR3 coding sequence is TGCGCCAGCATGAGGGACTCGAGCTCCTACGAGCAGTACTTC. This translates into CASMRDSSSYEQYF.

This sequence joins TRBV29-1 and TRBJ2-3; D not resolved. The length of the CDR3 is 12 residues. The V gene's germline CDR1 is SQVTM and CDR2 ANQGSEA. The V and J ends lost 4 bases and 5 bases respectively, with 10 bases between them. The CDR3 is CSVGSIKDTQYF. The CDR3 region has the DNA TGCAGCGTTGGGAGCATAAAAGATACGCAGTATTTT.

This clonotype has a count of ten or more. V and J are TRBV20-1 and TRBJ2-7; the match to TRBD1 covers 8 bases. This CDR3 has 15 residues. Germline CDR1 DFQATT, CDR2 SNEGSKA (reference sequence). V trimming: 4 bases; J trimming: 6 bases; junction bases outside the gene matches: 14. The CDR3 reads CSAITPQGASIEQYF. CDR3 nucleotide sequence: TGCAGTGCTATCACACCTCAGGGGGCGTCCATCGAGCAGTACTTC.

This clonotype was seen only a few times. This chain joins TRBV10-3 and TRBJ1-6, with D perhaps matching TRBD1 (5 bases). This CDR3 region has 15 residues. Germline loops: CDR1 ENHRY, CDR2 SYGVKD. With 10 bases removed from V and 9 bases from J, the gap between germline ends came to 22 bases. The CDR3 is CATSEQTGQGSPLHF. In DNA, the CDR3 is TGTGCCACCAGCGAACAGACGGGTCAGGGTTCACCCCTCCACTTT.

This chain joins TRBV7-2 and TRBJ2-5; 14 bases fit TRBD2. The CDR3 contains 19 residues. The trim removed 4 bases at V and 1 base at J, leaving 11 bases unmatched. Germline V gene sequence: CDR1 SGHTA, CDR2 FQGNSA. The CDR3 DNA follows: TGTGCCAGCAGCTCGAGATTAATTGGACTAGCGGGGGGCCAAGAGACCCAGTACTTC. Translating it yields CASSSRLIGLAGGQETQYF.

This clonotype is a singleton in its sample. This chain links TRBV19 with TRBJ1-5; tentative D call: TRBD1 (6 bases). The length of the CDR3 is 15 residues. Trimming stripped 10 bases from V and 5 bases from J, with 21 bases between. Per germline, CDR1 LNHDA and CDR2 SQIVND (reference sequence). In DNA form, the CDR3 reads TGTGCCACCACGGGAGTACAGGGTTTCGATCAGCCCCAGCATTTT. Its translation is CATTGVQGFDQPQHF. The entire variable domain, with the rest obtained from reference TRBV19 and TRBJ1-5, is as follows: DGGITQSPKYLFRKEGQNVTLSCEQNLNHDAMYWYRQDPGQGLRLIYYSQIVNDFQKGDIAEGYSVSREKKESFPLTVTSAQKNPTAFYLCATTGVQGFDQPQHFGDGTRLSIL.

In this sample, this clonotype turned up many times. V and J are TRBV28 and TRBJ1-6; D is undetermined. There are 12 residues in the CDR3. The V gene lost 3 bases and the J gene lost 7 bases, with 4 bases spanning the gap. Germline assignment: CDR1 MDHEN and CDR2 SYDVKM. The CDR3 protein is CASSFSNSPLHF. CDR3 sequence (DNA): TGTGCCAGCAGTTTTTCGAATTCACCCCTCCACTTT.

In this sample, this clonotype turned up a few times. J is TRBJ2-7 and V is TRBV4-3; D unresolved. The CDR3 loop spans 15 amino acids. Trimming left V 1 base short and J 3 bases short, with 13 bases between. CDR1 is LGHNA, CDR2 YSLEER, per germline. The CDR3 DNA reads as TGCGCCAGCAGCCAAGTGGCACAAGAATTCTACGAGCAGTACTTC. Translation gives CASSQVAQEFYEQYF.

This clonotype showed up just a few times. The V and J genes are TRBV20-1 and TRBJ2-7, with a possible D match to TRBD2 (6 bases). V was clipped by 1 base and J by 2 bases, with 15 bases between them. The germline gives CDR1 DFQATT, CDR2 SNEGSKA (reference sequence). This CDR3 comprises 15 residues. DNA of the CDR3: TGCAGTGCTAGAGGTGGGGCGGGGTTAACCTACGAGCAGTACTTC. It yields the protein CSARGGAGLTYEQYF.

This clonotype was picked up a small number of times. This chain uses TRBV28 with TRBJ1-2; D remains ambiguous. The CDR3 runs 15 residues. Germline lookup yields CDR1 MDHEN and CDR2 SYDVKM. The V and J ends lost 3 bases and 3 bases respectively, with 14 bases between them. CDR3 amino acids: CASSFPTATHYGYTF. CDR3 DNA: TGTGCCAGCAGTTTCCCCACAGCCACACACTATGGCTACACCTTC.

This clonotype has just a few counts. The chain recombines TRBV7-6 with TRBJ1-2, with D unclear. From germline, CDR1 is SGHVS and CDR2 FNYEAQ. The germline V and J ends were trimmed by 5 bases and 1 base, with 8 bases remaining between them. The length of the CDR3 is 13 residues. This chain's CDR3 is CASSREVNYGYTF. The DNA for the CDR3 is TGTGCCAGCAGCCGGGAGGTTAACTATGGCTACACCTTC.

The table lists this clonotype with many counts. The chain employs TRBV27 and TRBJ1-1; D ambiguous. The germline V and J ends were trimmed by 4 bases and 0 bases, with 9 bases remaining between them. Germline CDR1 reads MNHEY; CDR2 reads SMNVEV (reference sequence). The CDR3 has 14 amino acids. The CDR3 here is CASSSAAMNTEAFF. CDR3 nucleotide sequence: TGTGCCAGCAGTTCTGCGGCCATGAACACTGAAGCTTTCTTT.

This rearrangement joins TRBV28 to TRBJ1-3; D call uncertain. This CDR3 has 13 amino acids. Trimming pared 5 bases from V and 0 bases from J, leaving 5 bases between. The germline V gene has CDR1 MDHEN and CDR2 SYDVKM. The CDR3 DNA follows: TGTGCCAGCAGTCCACCCTCTGGAAACACCATATATTTT. Its protein is CASSPPSGNTIYF.

There are a few counts of this clonotype. The CDR3 protein is CAWRGRGGNQPQHF. The CDR3 DNA is TGTGCCTGGAGGGGCAGGGGGGGCAATCAGCCCCAGCATTTT. This chain connects TRBV30 to TRBJ1-5, with TRBD1 matching over 7 bases. The germline gives CDR1 GTSNPN, CDR2 SVGIG (reference sequence). J lost 2 bases, V lost 3 bases, and 4 bases had no gene match. CDR3 size: 14 residues.

This clonotype has a count of ten or more. The chain combines TRBV4-1 with TRBJ1-3; D is unclear. Germline V gene lookup returns CDR1 MGHRA and CDR2 YSYEKL. The V gene lost 4 bases and the J gene lost 0 bases, with 13 bases spanning the gap. The CDR3 has 16 amino acids. The CDR3 nucleotides read TGCGCCAGCAGCCGAGTAGCCGCTACCTCTGGAAACACCATATATTTT. Amino acids: CASSRVAATSGNTIYF.

This clonotype was found a few times. This chain links TRBV7-6 with TRBJ1-4, with 8 bases identical to TRBD1. This CDR3 region has 15 residues. V was clipped by 5 bases and J by 2 bases; unmatched bases: 4. Germline assignment: CDR1 SGHVS and CDR2 FNYEAQ. The CDR3 nucleotides read TGTGCCAGCAGCACCCGGACAGGGACTAATGAAAAACTGTTTTTT. Translated: CASSTRTGTNEKLFF.

This clonotype was seen more than once but under ten times. V is TRBV6-5 and J is TRBJ2-5; either TRBD1 or TRBD2 may fit D (5 bases each). The CDR3 is made up of 15 amino acids. Germline CDR1 MNHEY, CDR2 SVGAGI. Trimming left V 7 bases short and J 1 base short, with 16 bases between. CDR3 loop: CASTPTGASQETQYF. The DNA for the CDR3 is TGTGCCAGCACCCCCACCGGGGCTAGCCAAGAGACCCAGTACTTC.

This clonotype has only one observation. The CDR3 DNA follows: TGTGCCAGCAGCTTGGGTCCATCACCCCTCCACTTT. Amino acid sequence: CASSLGPSPLHF. The rearrangement links TRBV7-9 to TRBJ1-6; D is ambiguous. This CDR3 has 12 amino acids. The V end was cut by 3 bases, the J end by 10 bases, with 7 bases between. Germline-derived CDR1 and CDR2 are SEHNR and FQNEAQ (reference sequence).